Each of the 26 T cell receptor beta chains below was sequenced from the same sample in a study of cytotoxic CD8 clonotypes in ibrutinib-treated CLL. Here immunoSEQ multiplex PCR was the method, and the copy in TCRdb shows in-frame clones only, minus some. Of approximately 100,000 clones listed, around 73% are singletons. The source was PBMCs, collected after 12 months of ibrutinib treatment. The receptors stem from a human donor with chronic lymphocytic leukemia.

This clone was recorded a few times. A clone one base away is much larger, so this may be a read error. The chain recombines TRBV7-8 with TRBJ2-3; D call uncertain. The CDR3 spans 11 residues. Germline V gives CDR1 SGHVS, CDR2 FQNEAQ. Trimming took 5 bases from V and 2 from J, leaving 2 bases between them. The CDR3 loop reads CASSVTDTQYF. The CDR3 DNA sequence: TGTGCCAGCAGCGTCACAGATACGCAGTATTTT.

In its sample, this clone was seen once. The gene calls are TRBV10-1 and TRBJ1-2; the D gene is possibly TRBD1 (5 bases). The CDR3 covers 14 residues. Germline values: CDR1 WNHNN, CDR2 SYGVQD (reference sequence). Trimming cost V 0 bases and J 4 bases, with 9 bases left between them. The CDR3 nucleotides are TGCGCCAGCAGTGAGTCGGGGGTCCGCTATGGCTACACCTTC. Translated, it gives CASSESGVRYGYTF.

The V and J genes are TRBV30 and TRBJ2-3, with 12 nucleotides matching TRBD2. Germline V lookup: CDR1 GTSNPN, CDR2 SVGIG (reference sequence). This CDR3 has 14 amino acids. With 5 bases clipped from V and 2 bases from J, the junction kept 2 bases outside the gene matches. DNA of the CDR3: TGTGCCTGGGGACTAGCGGGGTTCACAGATACGCAGTATTTT. It is translated as CAWGLAGFTDTQYF.

The CDR3 reads CASSQEVYGGISYNEQFF. CDR3 in DNA: TGCGCCAGCAGCCAAGAAGTATACGGGGGGATCTCCTACAATGAGCAGTTCTTC. This chain links TRBV4-3 with TRBJ2-1; 7 bases agree with TRBD2. There are 18 residues in the CDR3. Germline V gives CDR1 LGHNA, CDR2 YSLEER. With 0 bases clipped from V and 0 bases from J, the junction kept 8 bases outside the gene matches.

As concerns this clone: The same CDR3 can be traced to other DNA sequences in this sample. The chain has TRBV5-5 and TRBJ1-3; D uncertain. Germline CDR1 reads SGHKS; CDR2 reads YYEKEE (reference sequence). The V gene lost 2 bases and the J gene lost 0 bases, with 9 bases spanning the gap. There are 15 residues in the CDR3. This CDR3 is CASSFSTDSGNTIYF. CDR3 bases: TGTGCCAGCAGCTTTTCAACGGACTCTGGAAACACCATATATTTT.

The CDR3 region has the DNA TGCGCCAGCAGCTTGGGACAGGGCCCCTCTTCCCTCCACTTT. This sequence encodes CASSLGQGPSSLHF. This sequence joins TRBV5-1 and TRBJ1-6, with TRBD1 matching 7 bases. The CDR3 sequence is 14 residues long. Trimming removed 0 bases from V and 14 bases from J; junction bases left unmatched: 8. CDR1 SGHRS and CDR2 YFSETQ come from the germline V gene.

V gene TRBV21-1 combines with J gene TRBJ2-5; whether TRBD1, the table's D call, matches the DNA was not checked. TRBV21-1 is marked as a pseudogene. This CDR3 spans 12 amino acids. The DNA of the CDR3 is TGTGCCAGCAGCAAAGCGGAAGGGGCCCAGTACTTC. It is translated as CASSKAEGAQYF.

The J gene is TRBJ2-6, the V gene TRBV5-6, with D tentatively TRBD2 (6 bases). Germline V gene sequence: CDR1 SGHDT, CDR2 YYEEEE. V lost 2 bases to trimming and J lost 0 bases, with 15 bases between them. The CDR3 has 18 residues. The CDR3 here is CASSLTGLIPSGANVLTF. The CDR3, as DNA: TGTGCCAGCAGCTTAACGGGACTTATACCCTCTGGGGCCAACGTCCTGACTTTC.

The chain couples TRBV11-3 to TRBJ2-7, with 8 positions matching TRBD2. Germline lookup yields CDR1 SGHNT and CDR2 YENEEA. V lost 5 bases and J lost 4; bases outside the gene matches: 10. The CDR3 covers 15 residues. CDR3 amino acids: CASSLKRGTGYEQYF. The CDR3 DNA sequence: TGTGCCAGCAGCCTCAAGCGGGGGACGGGGTACGAGCAGTACTTC.

The rearrangement links TRBV27 to TRBJ2-7, with TRBD1 as a possible D gene (6 bases). Germline CDR1 and CDR2: MNHEY and SMNVEV (reference sequence). V was cut by 7 bases and J by 6 bases, with 25 bases left in between. The CDR3 is 16 residues long. The CDR3 sequence: CASKRIGQPATSEQYF. CDR3 DNA sequence: TGTGCCAGCAAAAGGATCGGACAGCCGGCTACAAGCGAGCAGTACTTC.

This clone showed up just a few times. The J gene is TRBJ1-6, the V gene TRBV5-1, with D uncertain. Trimming left V 0 bases short and J 9 bases short, with 10 bases between. CDR3 size: 14 residues. CDR1 SGHRS and CDR2 YFSETQ come from the germline V gene. In DNA, the CDR3 is TGCGCCAGCAGCTTGGGAGTGTTATCTTCACCCCTCCACTTT. Residues: CASSLGVLSSPLHF.

This chain joins TRBV2 and TRBJ2-7; D gene ambiguous. CDR1 is SNHLY, CDR2 FYNNEI, per germline. V lost 3 bases and J 5 bases, leaving 14 bases between the germline ends. This CDR3 spans 14 amino acids. CDR3 residues: CASSDPPPRDEQYF. The CDR3 region has the DNA TGTGCCAGCAGTGATCCTCCTCCAAGAGACGAGCAGTACTTC.

The genes are TRBV5-1 and TRBJ1-2; the D is unclear. The CDR3 contains 15 residues. Looked up from germline, CDR1 is SGHRS and CDR2 is YFSETQ. Trimming cost V 0 bases and J 4 bases, with 13 bases left between them. CDR3 DNA: TGCGCCAGCAGCTTGGCCGTGGGTTTGGGCTATGGCTACACCTTC. Amino acids: CASSLAVGLGYGYTF.

This chain connects TRBV5-6 to TRBJ2-1; 11 bases are a match to TRBD2. Trimming took 4 bases from V and 3 from J; bases not matched to a gene: 9. Germline-derived CDR1 and CDR2 are SGHDT and YYEEEE. CDR3 length equals 17 residues. CDR3 in amino acids: CASSLSSSGGHYNEQFF. The CDR3 DNA follows: TGTGCCAGCAGCCTATCCTCTAGCGGGGGGCACTACAATGAGCAGTTCTTC. The full variable domain, completed using reference TRBV5-6 and TRBJ2-1, is DAGVTQSPTHLIKTRGQQVTLRCSPKSGHDTVSWYQQALGQGPQFIFQYYEEEERQRGNFPDRFSGHQFPNYSSELNVNALLLGDSALYLCASSLSSSGGHYNEQFFGPGTRLTVL.

This clone has only a few counts. The chain is built from TRBV5-1 and TRBJ2-1, with 9 bases lining up with TRBD2. Per germline, CDR1 SGHRS and CDR2 YFSETQ. This CDR3 has 14 residues. J lost 5 bases, V lost 1 base, and 1 base had no gene match. Here the CDR3 DNA reads TGCGCCAGCAGCTTGTCTAGCGGGAACAATGAGCAGTTCTTC. Translated, it gives CASSLSSGNNEQFF.

V usage is TRBV28 and J usage is TRBJ1-5; D uncertain. The V and J ends lost 7 bases and 5 bases respectively, with 9 bases between them. There are 12 residues in the CDR3. CDR1 and CDR2 from the germline V gene are MDHEN and SYDVKM. In DNA, the CDR3 is TGTGCCAGCACCACCCGGTATCAGCCCCAGCATTTT. Translating gives CASTTRYQPQHF.

This clone showed up just once. The gene calls are TRBV6-6 and TRBJ2-7; the match to TRBD1 covers 11 bases. Germline-derived CDR1 and CDR2 are MNHNY and SVGAGI (reference sequence). The CDR3 loop spans 16 amino acids. With V trimmed by 6 bases and J by 3 bases, 10 bases remained unmatched. CDR3 protein: CASSPGQGALNYEQYF. DNA for the CDR3: TGTGCCAGCAGCCCAGGACAGGGGGCTTTAAACTACGAGCAGTACTTC.

The V gene is TRBV30, the J gene TRBJ1-4; possibly TRBD1 for D (6 bases). CDR1 and CDR2 (germline): GTSNPN, SVGIG (reference sequence). V was shortened by 2 bases and J by 1 base, with 11 bases between the two germline ends. CDR3 length: 15 residues. CDR3 loop: CAWSRGTQTNEKLFF. In DNA form, the CDR3 reads TGTGCCTGGAGTCGGGGGACACAAACTAATGAAAAACTGTTTTTT.

This clone was observed a handful of times. The CDR3 here is CASSRTGDQPQHF. In nucleotides, the CDR3 is TGTGCCAGCAGTCGGACAGGGGATCAGCCCCAGCATTTT. The J gene is TRBJ1-5, the V gene TRBV6-6; TRBD1 matches 9 bases. V trimming: 5 bases; J trimming: 5 bases; junction bases outside the gene matches: 1. The CDR3 is 13 residues long. Germline CDR1 is MNHNY and CDR2 is SVGAGI (reference sequence).

The chain has TRBV25-1 and TRBJ2-2; D gene uncertain. The V end lost 2 bases, the J end lost 2 bases, and 3 bases lay between the germline ends. The germline CDR1 and CDR2 sequences are MGHDK and SYGVNS. The CDR3 totals 13 residues. CDR3 coding DNA: TGTGCCAGCAGTGAACCAAACACCGGGGAGCTGTTTTTT. It codes for CASSEPNTGELFF.

This chain links TRBV5-1 with TRBJ1-5; D perhaps matches TRBD1 (5 bases). This CDR3 spans 15 amino acids. Trimming removed 0 bases at V and 6 bases at J, with 13 bases between. CDR1 SGHRS and CDR2 YFSETQ come from the germline V gene. The CDR3 here is CASSLEGEVSQPQHF. DNA for the CDR3: TGCGCCAGCAGCTTGGAAGGGGAGGTCTCTCAGCCCCAGCATTTT. Full variable domain (missing parts from reference TRBV5-1 and TRBJ1-5): KAGVTQTPRYLIKTRGQQVTLSCSPISGHRSVSWYQQTPGQGLQFLFEYFSETQRNKGNFPGRFSGRQFSNSRSEMNVSTLELGDSALYLCASSLEGEVSQPQHFGDGTRLSIL.

The chain employs TRBV10-1 and TRBJ2-3; D unclear. V was clipped by 5 bases and J by 4 bases, with 10 bases between them. There are 13 residues in the CDR3. Germline CDR1 is WNHNN and CDR2 is SYGVQD (reference sequence). CDR3 in amino acids: CASSPGTPDTQYF. CDR3 sequence (DNA): TGCGCCAGCAGTCCTGGTACCCCAGATACGCAGTATTTT.

The chain employs TRBV10-3 and TRBJ2-2, with TRBD1 matching 8 bases. Trimming at V came to 4 bases and at J to 0 bases, leaving 7 bases not matched to a gene. CDR3 size: 17 residues. In germline, CDR1 is ENHRY, CDR2 SYGVKD. The CDR3 nucleotides read TGTGCCATCAGTGCGGTGTTGGGACAGGCGAACACCGGGGAGCTGTTTTTT. It codes for CAISAVLGQANTGELFF.

This rearrangement joins TRBV2 to TRBJ1-4; no clear D gene. The CDR3 length is 14 residues. Germline values: CDR1 SNHLY, CDR2 FYNNEI. Trimming took 6 bases from V and 8 from J, leaving 16 bases between them. Here the CDR3 reads CASRLDSRGEKLFF. Here the CDR3 DNA reads TGTGCCAGCAGACTGGACTCCCGAGGAGAAAAACTGTTTTTT.

The CDR3 nucleotides read TGTGCCAGCAGCTTAGCGGGGGGAATACAAACAGATACGCAGTATTTT. Translation gives CASSLAGGIQTDTQYF. This chain connects TRBV7-8 to TRBJ2-3; D perhaps matches TRBD2 (6 bases). This CDR3 is 16 amino acids long. CDR1 and CDR2 from the germline V gene are SGHVS and FQNEAQ. V was trimmed by 0 bases and J by 3 bases, leaving 13 bases between them. The full variable domain, its missing parts supplied by reference TRBV7-8 and TRBJ2-3, is GAGVSQSPRYKVAKRGQDVALRCDPISGHVSLFWYQQALGQGPEFLTYFQNEAQLDKSGLPSDRFFAERPEGSVSTLKIQRTQQEDSAVYLCASSLAGGIQTDTQYFGPGTRLTVL.

This chain joins TRBV5-4 and TRBJ1-1; 11 nucleotides match TRBD1. The V gene end was trimmed by 4 bases and the J gene end by 2 bases; junction bases not matched to a gene: 4. Germline loops: CDR1 SGHNT, CDR2 YYREEE (reference sequence). The CDR3 extends over 15 amino acids. The CDR3 loop reads CASSLDRGLNTEAFF. DNA for the CDR3: TGTGCCAGCAGCCTGGACAGGGGGCTTAACACTGAAGCTTTCTTT.